The clone carrying this T cell receptor beta chain was recorded many times. Germline CDR1 is SGHTA and CDR2 is FQGNSA. V was pared by 1 base and J by 0 bases, with 13 bases between. There are 17 residues in the CDR3. The data originate from a study of T cells in Graves' hyperthyroidism and ophthalmopathy. Amplification yielded TCR beta CDR3 regions, with RNA transcripts as the source. TCR CDR3 underwent first-round RT-PCR with the HTBI primer set. Using its own MiXCR run on the multiplex PCR reads, TCRdb lists one record per CDR3 protein. Here the sample spans about half a million distinct CDR3 sequences, about 16% being singletons.

The chain uses TRBV7-2 and TRBJ2-1; D may be TRBD2 (6 bases). The clonotype comes from a young woman with Graves' ophthalmopathy. The sample taken for sequencing was blood. DNA for the CDR3: TGTGCCAGCAGCTTAGAGTCGCGCGGGGCCTCCTACAATGAGCAGTTCTTC. This codes for CASSLESRGASYNEQFF.